Described below is a single T cell receptor beta chain sequence and its context. This specimen belongs to a study of response to subunit inactivated influenza vaccine. CDR1 is SGHAT and CDR2 is FQDESV in the germline V gene (reference sequence). V was trimmed by 5 bases and J by 0 bases, leaving 23 bases between them. The CDR3 is 19 residues long. Each CDR3 protein gets one entry after TCRdb re-called the RT-PCR reads with MiXCR. The data hold 200,000 to 250,000 distinct CDR3 sequences, with 12% observed a single time. The sequence came from a man aged 50-59 years who received an inactivated influenza vaccine. This specimen consisted of non-naive T cells sorted from PBMCs, obtained approximately 15 days before vaccination. The V call is TRBV11-1, the J call TRBJ2-4; possibly TRBD1 for D (6 bases). Here the CDR3 DNA reads TGTGCCAGCAGCCCTACGGACAGTAGACTTTCGGGAGCCAAAAACATTCAGTACTTC. Translating it yields CASSPTDSRLSGAKNIQYF.